This TCR beta chain was recovered during a study of T-cell memory formation after mild COVID-19. TCRdb itself ran the 5' RACE reads through MiXCR, one entry per CDR3 protein. The repertoire holds tens of thousands of distinct CDR3 sequences, with about a tenth as singletons. The CDR3 sequence is 16 residues long. Trimming stripped 10 bases from V and 0 bases from J, with 20 bases between. Germline V lookup: CDR1 MGHRA, CDR2 YSYEKL. This clonotype has only a few counts. Sequencing was performed on PBMCs or a T cell subset sorted from them (not recorded which). This TCR came from a man between 18 and 29 years old who had mild COVID-19 (a few samples of this study predate the infection). Cell type and time point are not known. This chain links TRBV4-1 with TRBJ2-3, with D perhaps being TRBD1 or TRBD2 (5 bases each). The CDR3, as DNA: TGCGCCACCACCGGGGACGGGTACTTCAGCACAGATACGCAGTATTTT. Translated, it gives CATTGDGYFSTDTQYF.